The source of this T cell receptor (beta chain) is a study of Ad26.COV2.S vaccination and SARS-CoV-2 variants. Treatment reported: 15 to 20 received Ad26.COV2.S at low or high dose, single or two shots; about 5 received placebo; per-sample allocation not given. Day 63 after the first injection of vaccine or placebo was the sampling time. Libraries were prepared by immunoSEQ multiplex PCR; TCRdb keeps only in-frame clonotypes and omits some of them. The table includes some 320,000 clones, about 82% detected once. Here the sequenced sample was peripheral blood, taken in a trial of Ad26.COV2.S vaccine versus placebo. The receptor was derived from a person between 18 and 60 years old who received the Ad26.COV2.S COVID-19 vaccine or a placebo.

The CDR3 DNA reads as TGTGCCAGCAGCGCCCAGGGGGTCCAAGAGACCCAGTACTTC. Its protein product is CASSAQGVQETQYF. The chain has TRBV5-6 and TRBJ2-5; 7 bases match TRBD1. Germline CDR1 is SGHDT and CDR2 is YYEEEE. J lost 1 base, V lost 4 bases, and 4 bases had no gene match. This CDR3 spans 14 amino acids.